These 11 T cell receptor beta chains were sequenced from one sample in a study of shared clonotypes between healthy human individuals. TCRdb's copy holds only in-frame clones and misses some; the assay was immunoSEQ multiplex PCR. The sample shows about 770,000 clones, over 55% of them seen only once. Sample: memory CD4+ T cells sorted from blood. This sample's subset: CD45RA-negative fraction. The receptor set was obtained from a woman aged 30 to 39 in good health.

This clone was picked up one time. The chain joins TRBV19 to TRBJ2-7; 7 bases agree with TRBD1. Germline loops: CDR1 LNHDA, CDR2 SQIVND (reference sequence). V shed 5 bases and J 1 base; nucleotides not matched to a gene: 8. The CDR3 is 15 amino acids. Written as DNA, the CDR3 is TGTGCCAGTAGTTCCGGGACAGCCAGATCCTACGAGCAGTACTTC. This sequence encodes CASSSGTARSYEQYF.

The genes are TRBV11-2 and TRBJ2-7; 7 bases fit TRBD2. Unmatched junction bases numbered 7, after V lost 5 bases and J lost 0 bases. Germline values: CDR1 SGHAT, CDR2 FQNNGV. This CDR3 region has 15 residues. The chain's CDR3 is CASSPRGTISYEQYF. In DNA, the CDR3 is TGTGCCAGCAGCCCCCGAGGGACTATCTCCTACGAGCAGTACTTC.

This clone was recorded a few times. The chain carries TRBV19 and TRBJ2-2, with D possibly being TRBD1 (5 bases). The germline V and J ends were trimmed by 6 bases and 9 bases, with 11 bases remaining between them. This CDR3 is built from 12 residues. Germline CDR1 reads LNHDA; CDR2 reads SQIVND (reference sequence). The CDR3 sequence is CASRQLGRELFF. The DNA of the CDR3 is TGTGCCAGTAGGCAGTTGGGGCGGGAGCTGTTTTTT.

V is TRBV19 and J is TRBJ2-1; a possible D gene is TRBD2 (5 bases). The CDR3 runs 14 residues. Germline assignment: CDR1 LNHDA and CDR2 SQIVND (reference sequence). Between the trimmed V and J ends, which lost 6 bases and 0 bases, there was a span of 9 bases. Written as DNA, the CDR3 is TGTGCCAGTAGCACGGGAAGCTCCTACAATGAGCAGTTCTTC. Protein: CASSTGSSYNEQFF.

As regards this clone: Other nucleotide sequences from this sample produce the same CDR3. V usage is TRBV6-1 and J usage is TRBJ2-1; 13 nucleotides agree with TRBD2. There are 17 residues in the CDR3. Germline lookup yields CDR1 MNHNS and CDR2 SASEGT. V dropped 0 bases and J dropped 4; count of bases not matched to a gene: 3. CDR3 in amino acids: CASSEARTSGSYNEQFF. For the CDR3, the DNA is TGTGCCAGCAGTGAAGCGCGGACTAGCGGGAGTTACAATGAGCAGTTCTTC.

The chain recombines TRBV7-2 with TRBJ2-1, with D perhaps TRBD2 (6 bases). The V end was cut by 5 bases, the J end by 0 bases, with 11 bases between. This CDR3 has 15 amino acids. Per germline, CDR1 SGHTA and CDR2 FQGNSA. In DNA, the CDR3 is TGTGCCAGCAGCGGCGGGGTTAGCTCCTACAATGAGCAGTTCTTC. This gives the protein CASSGGVSSYNEQFF.

The chain carries TRBV5-1 and TRBJ2-2; 8 nucleotides agree with TRBD2. CDR1 is SGHRS and CDR2 is YFSETQ in the germline V gene. Germline trimming cut 4 bases from V and 0 bases from J; bases unmatched to any gene: 2. The CDR3 contains 15 residues. The CDR3 region has the DNA TGCGCCAGCAGCCTTAGCGGGGCGAACACCGGGGAGCTGTTTTTT. It yields the protein CASSLSGANTGELFF. The whole variable domain, filled in from reference TRBV5-1 and TRBJ2-2, reads KAGVTQTPRYLIKTRGQQVTLSCSPISGHRSVSWYQQTPGQGLQFLFEYFSETQRNKGNFPGRFSGRQFSNSRSEMNVSTLELGDSALYLCASSLSGANTGELFFGEGSRLTVL.

This clone was counted only a few times. The genes are TRBV4-1 and TRBJ1-5; D uncertain. This CDR3 region has 17 residues. Germline CDR1 MGHRA, CDR2 YSYEKL. V was shortened by 1 base and J by 4 bases, with 17 bases between the two germline ends. The CDR3 DNA reads TGCGCCAGCAGCCAAGGGCCCGAGGACGGACCGAATCAGCCCCAGCATTTT. The encoded protein is CASSQGPEDGPNQPQHF.

This clone was picked up a small number of times. The CDR3 DNA is TGTGCCAGCAGCGGGGGCCCAGGGGTCACCTACGAGCAGTACTTC. It codes for CASSGGPGVTYEQYF. This sequence joins TRBV5-8 and TRBJ2-7; TRBD1 might be the D (6 bases). Germline CDR1 and CDR2: SGHTS and YDEGEE. This CDR3 spans 15 amino acids. Trimming took 4 bases from V and 2 from J, leaving 16 bases between them.

This chain links TRBV15 with TRBJ1-3, with unresolved D. Germline CDR1 LNHNV, CDR2 YYDKDF (reference sequence). The V and J ends lost 4 bases and 4 bases respectively, with 11 bases between them. The CDR3 runs to 14 residues. The CDR3 sequence: CATSTRAPGNTIYF. The CDR3 coding sequence is TGTGCCACCAGCACTCGGGCCCCCGGAAACACCATATATTTT.

In the case of this clone: Other nucleotide sequences from this sample produce the same CDR3. The rearrangement links TRBV11-3 to TRBJ2-1; 12 bases fit TRBD2. There are 17 residues in the CDR3. Trimming removed 5 bases from V and 4 bases from J; junction bases left unmatched: 9. In germline, CDR1 is SGHNT, CDR2 YENEEA. The CDR3: CASSPRGLAGGYNEQFF. In DNA form, the CDR3 reads TGTGCCAGCAGCCCCAGGGGCCTAGCGGGAGGGTACAATGAGCAGTTCTTC.